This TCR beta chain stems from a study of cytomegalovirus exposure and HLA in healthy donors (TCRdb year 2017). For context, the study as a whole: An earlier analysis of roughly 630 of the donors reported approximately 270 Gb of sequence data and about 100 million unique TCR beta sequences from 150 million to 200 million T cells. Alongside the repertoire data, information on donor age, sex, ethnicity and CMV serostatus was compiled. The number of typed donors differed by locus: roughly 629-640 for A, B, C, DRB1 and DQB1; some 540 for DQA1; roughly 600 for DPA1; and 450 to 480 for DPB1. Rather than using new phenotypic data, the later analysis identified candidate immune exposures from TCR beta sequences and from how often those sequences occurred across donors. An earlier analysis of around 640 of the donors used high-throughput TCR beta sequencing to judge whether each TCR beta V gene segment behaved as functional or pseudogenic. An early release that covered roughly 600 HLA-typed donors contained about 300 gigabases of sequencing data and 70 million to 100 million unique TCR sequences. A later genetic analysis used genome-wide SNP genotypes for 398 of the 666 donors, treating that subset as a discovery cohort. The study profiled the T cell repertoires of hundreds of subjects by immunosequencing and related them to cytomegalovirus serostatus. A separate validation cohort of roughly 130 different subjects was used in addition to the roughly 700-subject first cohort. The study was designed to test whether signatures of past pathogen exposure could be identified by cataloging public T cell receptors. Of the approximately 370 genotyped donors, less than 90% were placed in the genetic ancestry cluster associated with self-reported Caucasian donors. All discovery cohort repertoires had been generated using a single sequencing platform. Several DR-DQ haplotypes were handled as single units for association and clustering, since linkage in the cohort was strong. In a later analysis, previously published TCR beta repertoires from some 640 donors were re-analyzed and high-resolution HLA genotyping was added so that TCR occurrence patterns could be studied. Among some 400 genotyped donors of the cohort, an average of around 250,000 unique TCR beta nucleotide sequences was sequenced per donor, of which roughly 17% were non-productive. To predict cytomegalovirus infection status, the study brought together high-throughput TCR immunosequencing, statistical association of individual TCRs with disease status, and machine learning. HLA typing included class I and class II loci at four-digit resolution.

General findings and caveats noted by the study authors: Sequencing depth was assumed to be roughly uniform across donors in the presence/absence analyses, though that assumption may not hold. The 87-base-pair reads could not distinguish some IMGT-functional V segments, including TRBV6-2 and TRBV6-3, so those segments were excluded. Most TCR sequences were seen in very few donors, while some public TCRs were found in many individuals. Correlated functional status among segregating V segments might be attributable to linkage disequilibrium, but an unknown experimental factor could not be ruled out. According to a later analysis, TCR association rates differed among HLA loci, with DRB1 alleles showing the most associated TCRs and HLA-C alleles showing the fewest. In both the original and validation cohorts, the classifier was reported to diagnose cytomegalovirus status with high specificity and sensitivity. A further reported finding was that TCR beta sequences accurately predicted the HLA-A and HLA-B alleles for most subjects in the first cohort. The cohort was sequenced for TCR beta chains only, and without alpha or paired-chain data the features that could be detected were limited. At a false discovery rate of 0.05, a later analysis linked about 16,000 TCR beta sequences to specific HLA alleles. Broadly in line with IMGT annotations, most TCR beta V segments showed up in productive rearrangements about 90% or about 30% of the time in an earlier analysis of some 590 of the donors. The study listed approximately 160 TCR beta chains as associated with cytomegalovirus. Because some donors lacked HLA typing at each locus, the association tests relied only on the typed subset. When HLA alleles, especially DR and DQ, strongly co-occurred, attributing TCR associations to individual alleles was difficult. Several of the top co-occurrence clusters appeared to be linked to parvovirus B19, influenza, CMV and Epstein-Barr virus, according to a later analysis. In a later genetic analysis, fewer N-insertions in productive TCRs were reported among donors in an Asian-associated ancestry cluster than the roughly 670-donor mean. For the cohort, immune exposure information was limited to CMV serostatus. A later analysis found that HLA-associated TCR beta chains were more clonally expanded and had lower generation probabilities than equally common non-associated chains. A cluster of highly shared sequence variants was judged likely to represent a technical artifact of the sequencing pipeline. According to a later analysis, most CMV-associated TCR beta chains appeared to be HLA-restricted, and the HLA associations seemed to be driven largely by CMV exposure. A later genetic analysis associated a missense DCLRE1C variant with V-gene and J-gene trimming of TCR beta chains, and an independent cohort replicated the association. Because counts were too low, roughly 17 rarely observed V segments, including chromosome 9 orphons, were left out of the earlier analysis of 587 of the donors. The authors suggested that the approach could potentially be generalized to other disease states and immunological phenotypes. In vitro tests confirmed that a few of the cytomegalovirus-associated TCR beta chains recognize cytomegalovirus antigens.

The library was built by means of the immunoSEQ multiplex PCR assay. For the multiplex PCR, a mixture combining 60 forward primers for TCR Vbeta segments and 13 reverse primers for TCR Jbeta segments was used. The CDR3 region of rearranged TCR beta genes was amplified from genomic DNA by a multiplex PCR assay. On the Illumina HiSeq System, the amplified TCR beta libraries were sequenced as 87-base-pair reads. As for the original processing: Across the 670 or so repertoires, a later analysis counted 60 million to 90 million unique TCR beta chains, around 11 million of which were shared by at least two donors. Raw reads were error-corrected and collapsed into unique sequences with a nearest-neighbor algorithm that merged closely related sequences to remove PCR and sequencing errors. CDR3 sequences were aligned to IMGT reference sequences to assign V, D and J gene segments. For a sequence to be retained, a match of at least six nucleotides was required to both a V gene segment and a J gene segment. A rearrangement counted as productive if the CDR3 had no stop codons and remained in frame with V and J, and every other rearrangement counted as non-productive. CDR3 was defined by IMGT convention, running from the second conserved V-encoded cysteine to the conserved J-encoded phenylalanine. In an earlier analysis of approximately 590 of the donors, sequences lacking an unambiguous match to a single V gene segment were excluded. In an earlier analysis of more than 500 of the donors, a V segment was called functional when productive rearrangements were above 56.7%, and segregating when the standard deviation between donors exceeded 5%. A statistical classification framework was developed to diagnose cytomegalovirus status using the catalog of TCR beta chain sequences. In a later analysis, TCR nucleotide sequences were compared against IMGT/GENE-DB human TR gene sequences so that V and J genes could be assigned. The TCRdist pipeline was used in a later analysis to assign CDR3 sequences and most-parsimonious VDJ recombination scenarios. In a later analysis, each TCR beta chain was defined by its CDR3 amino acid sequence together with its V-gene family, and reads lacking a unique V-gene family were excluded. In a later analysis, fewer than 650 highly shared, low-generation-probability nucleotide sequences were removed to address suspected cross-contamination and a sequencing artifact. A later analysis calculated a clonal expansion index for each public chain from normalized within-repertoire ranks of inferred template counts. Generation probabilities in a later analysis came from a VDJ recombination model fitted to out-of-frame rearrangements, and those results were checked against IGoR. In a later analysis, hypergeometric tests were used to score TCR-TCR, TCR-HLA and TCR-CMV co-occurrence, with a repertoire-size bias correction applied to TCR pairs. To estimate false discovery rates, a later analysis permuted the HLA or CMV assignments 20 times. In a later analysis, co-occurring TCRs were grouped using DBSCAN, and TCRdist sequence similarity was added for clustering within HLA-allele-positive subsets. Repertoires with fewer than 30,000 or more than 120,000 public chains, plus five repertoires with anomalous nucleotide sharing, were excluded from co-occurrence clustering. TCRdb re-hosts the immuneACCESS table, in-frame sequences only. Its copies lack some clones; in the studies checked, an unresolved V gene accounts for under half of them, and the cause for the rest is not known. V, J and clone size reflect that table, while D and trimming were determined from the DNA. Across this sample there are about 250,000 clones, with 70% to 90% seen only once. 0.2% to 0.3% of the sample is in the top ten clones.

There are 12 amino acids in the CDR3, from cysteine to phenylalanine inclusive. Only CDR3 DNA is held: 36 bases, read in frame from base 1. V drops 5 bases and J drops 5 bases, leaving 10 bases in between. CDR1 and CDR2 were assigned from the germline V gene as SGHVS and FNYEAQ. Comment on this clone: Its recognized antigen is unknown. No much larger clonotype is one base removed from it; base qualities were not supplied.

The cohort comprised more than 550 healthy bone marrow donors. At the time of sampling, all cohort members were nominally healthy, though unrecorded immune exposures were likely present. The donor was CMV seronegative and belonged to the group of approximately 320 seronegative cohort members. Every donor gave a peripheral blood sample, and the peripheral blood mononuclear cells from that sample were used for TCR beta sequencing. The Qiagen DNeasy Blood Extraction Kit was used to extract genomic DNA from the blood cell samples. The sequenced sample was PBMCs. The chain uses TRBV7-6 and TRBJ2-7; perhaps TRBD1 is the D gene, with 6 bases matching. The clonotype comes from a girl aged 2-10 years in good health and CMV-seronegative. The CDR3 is CASSLQGNEQYF. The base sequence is TGTGCCAGCAGCCTTCAGGGGAACGAGCAGTACTTC.